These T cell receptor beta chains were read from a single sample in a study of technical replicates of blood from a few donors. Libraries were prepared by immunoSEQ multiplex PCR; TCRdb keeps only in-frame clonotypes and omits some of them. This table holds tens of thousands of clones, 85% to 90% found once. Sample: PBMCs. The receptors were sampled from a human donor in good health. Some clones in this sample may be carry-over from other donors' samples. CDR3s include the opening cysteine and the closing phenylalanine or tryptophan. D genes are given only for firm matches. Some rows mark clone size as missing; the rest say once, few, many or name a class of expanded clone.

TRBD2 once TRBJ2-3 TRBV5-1 CASSAAGGSDTQYF TGCGCCAGCAGCGCAGCGGGGGGGTCAGATACGCAGTATTTT
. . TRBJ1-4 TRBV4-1 CASSQEGQRNEKLFF TGCGCCAGCAGCCAAGAAGGACAGCGGAATGAAAAACTGTTTTTT
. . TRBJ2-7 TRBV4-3 CASSRGRPPGDYEQYF TGCGCCAGCAGCCGGGGGAGGCCCCCCGGGGACTACGAGCAGTACTTC
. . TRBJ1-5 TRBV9 CASSVGDGNQPQHF TGTGCCAGCAGCGTAGGAGATGGCAATCAGCCCCAGCATTTT
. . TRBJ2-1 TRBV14 CASSQVQGGRGNEQFF TGTGCCAGCAGCCAAGTTCAGGGGGGAAGAGGCAATGAGCAGTTCTTC
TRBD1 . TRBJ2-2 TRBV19 CASHRGYTGELFF TGTGCCAGCCACAGGGGTTACACCGGGGAGCTGTTTTTT
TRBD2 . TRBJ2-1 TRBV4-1 CASSQGTSGGYNEQFF TGCGCCAGCAGCCAAGGTACTAGCGGGGGCTACAATGAGCAGTTCTTC
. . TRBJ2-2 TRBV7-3 CASSPRGGSNTGELFF TGTGCCAGCAGCCCCCGGGGTGGCTCGAACACCGGGGAGCTGTTTTTT
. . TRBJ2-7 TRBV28 CASSGPGETHEQYF TGTGCCAGCAGTGGACCGGGAGAAACCCACGAGCAGTACTTC
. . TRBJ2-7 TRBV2 CASSESSSPPVYEQYF TGTGCCAGCAGTGAGTCGTCGAGCCCCCCGGTTTACGAGCAGTACTTC
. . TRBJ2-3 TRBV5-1 CASSLGDSTDTQYF TGCGCCAGCAGCTTGGGAGACTCCACAGATACGCAGTATTTT
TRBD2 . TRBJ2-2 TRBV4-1 CASSQVPAGGPNTGELFF TGCGCCAGCAGCCAAGTTCCGGCGGGGGGGCCGAACACCGGGGAGCTGTTTTTT
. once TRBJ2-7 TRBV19 CASSENHRGGTYEQYF TGTGCCAGTAGTGAAAATCACAGGGGGGGCACCTACGAGCAGTACTTC
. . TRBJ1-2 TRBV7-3 CASSPGQNYGYTF TGTGCCAGCAGCCCGGGACAAAACTATGGCTACACCTTC
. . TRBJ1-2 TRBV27 CASSLSAEVYGYTF TGTGCCAGCAGTTTATCAGCAGAGGTCTATGGCTACACCTTC
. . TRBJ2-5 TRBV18 CASSPIQGKETQYF TGTGCCAGCTCACCAATACAGGGTAAAGAGACCCAGTACTTC
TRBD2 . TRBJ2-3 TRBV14 CASSQGWTSGDTQYF TGTGCCAGCAGCCAAGGATGGACTAGCGGCGATACGCAGTATTTT
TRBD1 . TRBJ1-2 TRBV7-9 CASSGQGAAGGYTF TGTGCCAGCAGCGGACAGGGGGCCGCGGGGGGCTACACCTTC
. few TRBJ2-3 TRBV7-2 CASSRGDRRSTDTQYF TGTGCCAGCAGCCGGGGGGACAGGCGGAGCACAGATACGCAGTATTTT
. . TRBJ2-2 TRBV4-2 CASSQTSGKAAETGELFF TGTGCCAGCAGCCAAACGTCGGGGAAAGCAGCGGAAACCGGGGAGCTGTTTTTT
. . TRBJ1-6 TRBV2 CASSETGSGSPLHF TGTGCCAGCAGTGAAACAGGGTCGGGCTCACCCCTCCACTTT
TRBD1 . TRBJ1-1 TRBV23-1 CASSQPRDRNTEAFF TGCGCCAGCAGTCAGCCCCGGGACAGAAACACTGAAGCTTTCTTT
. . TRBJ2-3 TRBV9 CASSVVSSPDTQYF TGTGCCAGCAGCGTAGTTAGCTCTCCAGATACGCAGTATTTT
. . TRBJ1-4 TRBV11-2 CASSPYGGTFNEKLFF TGTGCCAGCAGCCCTTACGGGGGGACCTTCAATGAAAAACTGTTTTTT
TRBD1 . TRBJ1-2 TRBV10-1 CASSEDHRDRGPGYTF TGCGCCAGCAGTGAAGACCACCGGGACAGGGGGCCTGGCTACACCTTC
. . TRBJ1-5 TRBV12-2 CASRFLGRLKVPQHF TGTGCAAGTCGCTTCCTGGGGAGGTTGAAGGTGCCCCAGCATTTT
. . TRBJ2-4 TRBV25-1 CASSDSNRDWKNIQYF TGTGCCAGCAGTGACTCAAACCGGGACTGGAAAAACATTCAGTACTTC
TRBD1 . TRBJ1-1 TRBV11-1 CASSFGQGYTEAFF TGTGCCAGCAGCTTCGGACAGGGGTACACTGAAGCTTTCTTT
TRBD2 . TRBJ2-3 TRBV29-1 CSALAGGRDTQYF TGCAGCGCCTTAGCGGGGGGGCGGGATACGCAGTATTTT
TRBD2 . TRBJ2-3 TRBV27 CASKGLAAGADTQYF TGTGCCAGCAAAGGACTAGCGGCGGGGGCAGATACGCAGTATTTT
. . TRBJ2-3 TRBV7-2 CASSPLSGTDTQYF TGTGCCAGCAGCCCTCTCTCCGGCACAGATACGCAGTATTTT
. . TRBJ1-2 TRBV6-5 CASRPTSGGLYGYTF TGTGCCAGCAGGCCTACGTCCGGGGGGCTCTATGGCTACACCTTC
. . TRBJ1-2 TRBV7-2 CASSLGAYGYTF TGTGCCAGCAGCTTAGGGGCCTATGGCTACACCTTC
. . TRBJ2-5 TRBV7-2 CASSLVDRETQYF TGTGCCAGCAGCTTAGTAGACAGAGAGACCCAGTACTTC
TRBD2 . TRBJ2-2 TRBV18 CASSPWSSGSGTGELFF TGTGCCAGCTCACCATGGTCCAGCGGGAGTGGCACCGGGGAGCTGTTTTTT
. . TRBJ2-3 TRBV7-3 CASSVPGDTQYF TGTGCCAGCAGCGTCCCAGGGGATACGCAGTATTTT
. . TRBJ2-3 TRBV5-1 CASSPDGTITDTQYF TGCGCCAGCAGCCCGGACGGGACAATCACAGATACGCAGTATTTT
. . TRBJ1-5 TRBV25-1 CASSEPNSNQPQHF TGTGCCAGCAGTGAGCCTAATAGCAATCAGCCCCAGCATTTT
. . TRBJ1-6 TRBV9 CASSVGATTNSPLHF TGTGCCAGCAGCGTAGGGGCCACGACCAATTCACCCCTCCACTTT
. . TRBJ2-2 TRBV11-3 CASSSIRSTGELFF TGTGCCAGCAGCTCGATTAGATCCACCGGGGAGCTGTTTTTT
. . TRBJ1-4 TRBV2 CASSEDGGGNEKLFF TGTGCCAGCAGTGAAGACGGAGGAGGGAATGAAAAACTGTTTTTT
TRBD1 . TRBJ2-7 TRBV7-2 CASSLGTGVYHEQYF TGTGCCAGCAGTTTAGGGACAGGGGTTTACCACGAGCAGTACTTC
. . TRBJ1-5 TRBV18 CASSAGLTNQPQHF TGTGCCAGCTCAGCCGGACTGACCAATCAGCCCCAGCATTTT
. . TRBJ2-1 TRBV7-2 CASSLDPGHRYNEQFF TGTGCCAGCAGCTTAGACCCGGGACACCGCTACAATGAGCAGTTCTTC
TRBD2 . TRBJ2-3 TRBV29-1 CSVEGRGGAQYF TGCAGCGTTGAAGGTCGGGGGGGTGCGCAGTATTTT
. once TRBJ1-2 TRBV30 CAWSVQINYGYTF TGTGCCTGGAGTGTACAGATTAACTATGGCTACACCTTC
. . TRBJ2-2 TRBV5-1 CASSFLSNTGELFF TGCGCCAGCAGCTTTTTATCGAACACCGGGGAGCTGTTTTTT
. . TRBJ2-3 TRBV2 CASSRQNRPDTQYF TGTGCCAGCAGTCGACAGAACCGTCCGGATACGCAGTATTTT
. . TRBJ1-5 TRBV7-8 CASSEQGNREPQHF TGTGCCAGCAGCGAACAGGGAAATAGGGAGCCCCAGCATTTT
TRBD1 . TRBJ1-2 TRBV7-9 CASRPGRGRNYGYTF TGTGCCAGCAGGCCGGGCAGGGGGCGAAACTATGGCTACACCTTC
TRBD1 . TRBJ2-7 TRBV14 CASSPGGEQYF TGTGCCAGCAGCCCAGGGGGTGAGCAGTACTTC
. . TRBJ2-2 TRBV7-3 CASSHSSGGELFF TGTGCCAGCAGCCATTCGTCGGGAGGGGAGCTGTTTTTT
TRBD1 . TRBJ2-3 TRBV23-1 CATENRGSDTQYF TGCGCCACCGAGAACAGGGGGTCAGATACGCAGTATTTT
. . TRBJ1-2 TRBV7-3 CASSTDGGNGYTF TGTGCCAGCAGCACCGACGGGGGGAATGGCTACACCTTC
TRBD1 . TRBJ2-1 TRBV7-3 CASSWTGLGNNEQFF TGTGCCAGCAGCTGGACAGGTTTAGGGAACAATGAGCAGTTCTTC